These T cell receptor beta chains were read from a single sample in a study of CD8+ T cells in alopecia areata. Sequencing used immunoSEQ multiplex PCR; TCRdb keeps in-frame clones, though not all of them. The data hold about 210,000 clones, with around two fifths observed a single time. Sequencing used CD4+ T cells sorted from blood, obtained at roughly week 30, from a patient treated with tofacitinib. These receptor sequences come from a human donor with alopecia areata. The CDR3 runs from the conserved cysteine through the conserved F or W. A D gene is named only where the DNA matches it firmly. Size is stated for part of the rows, as once, few or many counts, or as a class when the clone is expanded.

>TRBV30|14|TRBJ1-4|few|NA
CAWSVARVGEKLFF
TGTGCCTGGAGTGTAGCCCGGGTAGGGGAAAAACTGTTTTTT
>TRBV19|16|TRBJ1-2|few|NA
CASTLPSEDSSNGYTF
TGTGCCAGTACCCTACCCTCTGAGGACAGTAGTAATGGCTACACCTTC
>TRBV7-2|13|TRBJ2-7|NA|TRBD1
CASSFRQGREQYF
TGTGCCAGCAGCTTCCGACAGGGACGCGAGCAGTACTTC
>TRBV30|15|TRBJ2-7|once|NA
CAWSVGGTVSYEQYF
TGTGCCTGGAGTGTAGGGGGGACAGTCTCATACGAGCAGTACTTC
>TRBV5-1|14|TRBJ1-4|NA|NA
CASSLRDDGEKLFF
TGCGCCAGCAGCTTGCGGGATGACGGTGAAAAACTGTTTTTT
>TRBV5-4|15|TRBJ1-1|few|NA
CASSFRPETNTEAFF
TGTGCCAGCAGCTTTCGGCCAGAGACGAACACTGAAGCTTTCTTT
>TRBV5-1|12|TRBJ2-3|few|NA
CASSLATDTQYF
TGCGCCAGCAGCCTAGCCACAGATACGCAGTATTTT
>TRBV29-1|14|TRBJ1-3|NA|NA
CSVSPSGYGNTIYF
TGCAGCGTTAGCCCCTCCGGGTACGGAAACACCATATATTTT
>TRBV7-9|16|TRBJ2-5|few|TRBD1
CASSRLDRVSRETQYF
TGTGCCAGCAGCCGTCTCGACAGGGTCAGTAGGGAGACCCAGTACTTC
>TRBV5-1|18|TRBJ2-2|NA|NA
CASSFLSRYGTNTGELFF
TGCGCCAGCAGCTTTCTTAGCAGATACGGAACGAACACCGGGGAGCTGTTTTTT
>TRBV5-1|16|TRBJ2-2|NA|TRBD2
CASSFDREGQTGELFF
TGCGCCAGCAGCTTCGATCGGGAGGGCCAAACCGGGGAGCTGTTTTTT
>TRBV5-6|14|TRBJ1-1|NA|NA
CASSRSAGFTEAFF
TGTGCCAGCAGCCGCTCGGCAGGGTTCACTGAAGCTTTCTTT
>TRBV7-9|14|TRBJ2-2|few|NA
CASSFSGTTGELFF
TGTGCCAGCAGCTTCTCAGGGACCACCGGGGAGCTGTTTTTT
>TRBV27|15|TRBJ2-3|NA|NA
CASSSPRGATDTQYF
TGTGCCAGCAGTTCGCCTCGGGGGGCCACAGATACGCAGTATTTT
>TRBV15|16|TRBJ2-7|NA|NA
CATSRDRGGPAYEQYF
TGTGCCACCAGCAGAGATCGCGGAGGGCCCGCCTACGAGCAGTACTTC
>TRBV30|13|TRBJ1-2|NA|NA
CAWRLSAIGGYTF
TGTGCCTGGAGGCTCTCGGCAATAGGAGGCTACACCTTC
>TRBV5-1|14|TRBJ1-1|NA|TRBD1
CASSLGEWDSEAFF
TGCGCCAGCAGCTTGGGGGAATGGGACAGTGAAGCTTTCTTT
>TRBV6-5|13|TRBJ1-5|NA|NA
CASSLRGNQPQHF
TGTGCCAGCAGTTTACGAGGAAATCAGCCCCAGCATTTT
>TRBV30|14|TRBJ1-1|NA|TRBD1
CAWVQGSWGTEAFF
TGTGCCTGGGTACAGGGGTCATGGGGCACTGAAGCTTTCTTT
>TRBV10-3|14|TRBJ2-2|few|TRBD2
CALKAQGGTGELFF
TGTGCCCTCAAAGCCCAGGGAGGGACCGGGGAGCTGTTTTTT
>TRBV2|13|TRBJ1-5|NA|NA
CASSENLDQPQHF
TGTGCCAGCAGTGAAAATTTGGATCAGCCCCAGCATTTT
>TRBV6-6|12|TRBJ2-2|NA|NA
CASRTISGELFF
TGTGCCAGCAGGACGATATCCGGGGAGCTGTTTTTT
>TRBV10-3|14|TRBJ2-7|NA|NA
CAISESVGSHEQYF
TGTGCCATCAGTGAGTCGGTCGGTTCTCACGAGCAGTACTTC